These T cell receptor beta chains were read from a single sample in a study of T cells after yellow fever vaccination. TCRdb called the 5' RACE reads again in MiXCR, with one record for every CDR3 protein. This table has 250,000 to 400,000 distinct CDR3 sequences, roughly 4.3% appearing once. The sequencing used PBMCs, collected 15 days after the yellow fever booster vaccination. The receptor set was obtained from a man aged 18 to 35 who received the YFV17D yellow fever vaccine. The CDR3 runs from the conserved cysteine through the conserved F or W. The D gene is left open where the match is weak. Not every row has a clone size; where given, it reads once, few, many or a size class.

TRBJ2-3 | - | many | TRBV6-2/TRBV6-3 | TGTGCCAGCAGTCCCTTTGGCTACACAGATACGCAGTATTTT | CASSPFGYTDTQYF
TRBJ1-6 | TRBD1 | many | TRBV7-6 | TGTGCCAGCAGCCTAGGGACAGCGAATTCACCCCTCCACTTT | CASSLGTANSPLHF
TRBJ2-3 | - | - | TRBV4-2 | TGTGCCAGCAGCCGGACCCAGCCGGAGGATACGCAGTATTTT | CASSRTQPEDTQYF
TRBJ1-1 | - | many | TRBV7-7 | TGTGCTAGCAGCTTAAACGGGATCACTGAAGCTTTCTTT | CASSLNGITEAFF
TRBJ2-7 | - | many | TRBV5-1 | TGCGCCAGCAGCGCAGCGGGCGGGCGAGGCTCCTACGAGCAGTACTTC | CASSAAGGRGSYEQYF
TRBJ2-3 | TRBD2 | few | TRBV6-5 | TGTGCCAGCAGTTACTCGAAGCGGGGGGGAGAAACTAGCACAGATACGCAGTATTTT | CASSYSKRGGETSTDTQYF
TRBJ2-3 | TRBD1 | few | TRBV6-2/TRBV6-3 | TGTGCCAGCAGTTACACCGGGACACAGGGGGCAGATACGCAGTATTTT | CASSYTGTQGADTQYF
TRBJ2-5 | - | many | TRBV10-3 | TGTGCCATCAGTGCCGGGGGACCTCAAGAGACCCAGTACTTC | CAISAGGPQETQYF
TRBJ2-1 | TRBD2 | - | TRBV3-1 | TGTGCCACCATGCTGGGACTAGCGGGGTACAATGAGCAGTTCTTC | CATMLGLAGYNEQFF
TRBJ2-5 | - | - | TRBV20-1 | TGCAGTGCTAGAGACGCGACAGTTGGGGGGGAGACCCAGTACTTC | CSARDATVGGETQYF
TRBJ2-1 | TRBD1 | few | TRBV7-9 | TGTGCCAGCAGCTTTTCTCCGGGACAGGACAACAATGAGCAGTTCTTC | CASSFSPGQDNNEQFF